Each of the 30 T cell receptor beta chains below was sequenced from the same sample in a study of T cell changes during pregnancy in multiple sclerosis. Profiling relied on immunoSEQ multiplex PCR, and the TCRdb table lists in-frame clones only, not all of them. This sample carries under 80,000 clones, around 90% of them seen once, and the ten largest clones take roughly 3.3%. This specimen was peripheral blood, taken after pregnancy. The receptors stem from a female donor in good health, enrolled as a control in a pregnancy study.

The V gene is TRBV7-8, the J gene TRBJ1-1, with 10 nucleotides matching TRBD1. V trimming: 4 bases; J trimming: 5 bases; junction bases outside the gene matches: 10. Looked up from germline, CDR1 is SGHVS and CDR2 is FQNEAQ. This CDR3 is 16 amino acids long. The CDR3 region has the DNA TGTGCCAGCAGCTCCTACCCGGGACAGGGGCGTACTGAAGCTTTCTTT. Residues: CASSSYPGQGRTEAFF.

The chain is built from TRBV19 and TRBJ2-7; D ambiguous. V was cut by 1 base and J by 1 base, with 8 bases left in between. Per the germline V gene, CDR1 is LNHDA and CDR2 is SQIVND (reference sequence). The CDR3 consists of 14 residues. In DNA form, the CDR3 reads TGTGCCAGTAGTATAGGGCTCAGGTCCTACGAGCAGTACTTC. Its protein is CASSIGLRSYEQYF. The full variable domain, with the rest looked up from reference TRBV19 and TRBJ2-7, is DGGITQSPKYLFRKEGQNVTLSCEQNLNHDAMYWYRQDPGQGLRLIYYSQIVNDFQKGDIAEGYSVSREKKESFPLTVTSAQKNPTAFYLCASSIGLRSYEQYFGPGTRLTVT.

The rearrangement joins TRBV5-1 to TRBJ2-3; unclear D gene. CDR1 and CDR2 from the germline V gene are SGHRS and YFSETQ. The CDR3 runs to 10 residues. V shed 2 bases and J shed 14 bases, with 9 bases lying between them. The CDR3, as DNA: TGCGCCAGCAGCTTCTCGGTTCGGTATTTT. Protein: CASSFSVRYF.

The V and J genes are TRBV2 and TRBJ1-1; D perhaps matches TRBD1 (5 bases). Between the trimmed V and J ends, which lost 6 bases and 1 base, there was a span of 15 bases. Germline CDR1 and CDR2: SNHLY and FYNNEI. This CDR3 region has 15 residues. In DNA, the CDR3 is TGTGCCAGCAGCTTCGAAGCGGGGGGGAACACTGAAGCTTTCTTT. This gives the protein CASSFEAGGNTEAFF.

V gene TRBV30 combines with J gene TRBJ1-2; no clear D. Per the germline V gene, CDR1 is GTSNPN and CDR2 is SVGIG (reference sequence). The CDR3 contains 13 residues. Deletions cut 5 bases from V and 4 bases from J, with 14 bases between. The CDR3 loop is CAWGRGGSYGYTF. CDR3 nucleotide sequence: TGTGCCTGGGGGCGAGGCGGGAGCTATGGCTACACCTTC. Together with reference TRBV30 and TRBJ1-2, the CDR3 gives the full variable domain: SQTIHQWPATLVQPVGSPLSLECTVEGTSNPNLYWYRQAAGRGLQLLFYSVGIGQISSEVPQNLSASRPQDRQFILSSKKLLLSDSGFYLCAWGRGGSYGYTFGSGTRLTVV.

This sequence joins TRBV19 and TRBJ1-1; possible D gene TRBD1, 6 bases. Germline V lookup: CDR1 LNHDA, CDR2 SQIVND (reference sequence). This CDR3 is 17 amino acids long. The ends were cut back, 3 bases at V and 0 bases at J, with 17 bases in the middle. CDR3 nucleotides: TGTGCCAGTAGTATTCGGGCAGGGGTTGGCATGAACACTGAAGCTTTCTTT. The encoded protein is CASSIRAGVGMNTEAFF. The full variable domain, its missing parts supplied by reference TRBV19 and TRBJ1-1, is DGGITQSPKYLFRKEGQNVTLSCEQNLNHDAMYWYRQDPGQGLRLIYYSQIVNDFQKGDIAEGYSVSREKKESFPLTVTSAQKNPTAFYLCASSIRAGVGMNTEAFFGQGTRLTVV.

The chain employs TRBV28 and TRBJ1-3; 7 bases line up with TRBD1. Germline loops: CDR1 MDHEN, CDR2 SYDVKM. The CDR3 spans 15 residues. Trimming took 6 bases from V and 4 from J; bases not matched to a gene: 9. The CDR3 spells CASSQVGTEGNTIYF. CDR3 sequence (DNA): TGTGCCAGCAGCCAGGTCGGGACAGAAGGAAACACCATATATTTT.

This clone was observed once. V is TRBV4-3 and J is TRBJ2-2, with 11 bases aligning to TRBD2. Per germline, CDR1 LGHNA and CDR2 YSLEER. The CDR3 extends over 16 amino acids. V dropped 1 base and J dropped 4; count of bases not matched to a gene: 2. The CDR3 coding sequence is TGCGCCAGCAGCCAAGCCCTAGCGGGAGGCACCGGGGAGCTGTTTTTT. Amino acid sequence: CASSQALAGGTGELFF.

The V gene is TRBV10-3, the J gene TRBJ2-1; 14 positions agree with TRBD2. The CDR3 is made up of 15 amino acids. The germline gives CDR1 ENHRY, CDR2 SYGVKD. V lost 6 bases, J lost 7 bases, and 5 bases stayed unmatched. CDR3 region: CAIREGTSGRNEQFF. CDR3 nucleotides: TGTGCCATCAGGGAAGGGACTAGCGGGAGAAATGAGCAGTTCTTC.

This clone came up a few times. This chain uses TRBV11-2 with TRBJ2-1; D call uncertain. The germline V gene has CDR1 SGHAT and CDR2 FQNNGV. This CDR3 is 11 amino acids long. Trimming took off 1 base at V and 8 bases at J, with 3 bases between the two ends. Written as DNA, the CDR3 is TGTGCCAGCAGCTTAGGGCATGAGCAGTTCTTC. Its protein is CASSLGHEQFF. The entire variable domain, with the rest obtained from reference TRBV11-2 and TRBJ2-1, is as follows: EAGVAQSPRYKIIEKRQSVAFWCNPISGHATLYWYQQILGQGPKLLIQFQNNGVVDDSQLPKDRFSAERLKGVDSTLKIQPAKLEDSAVYLCASSLGHEQFFGPGTRLTVL.

The genes are TRBV9 and TRBJ2-7; perhaps TRBD2 as D (6 bases). The CDR3 runs to 15 residues. Germline V CDR1 and CDR2: SGDLS, YYNGEE. V dropped 0 bases and J dropped 4 bases, with 14 bases sitting between them. CDR3 nucleotide sequence: TGTGCCAGCAGCGTAGCCATCGGGGGATGGTACGAGCAGTACTTC. It specifies CASSVAIGGWYEQYF.

The rearrangement links TRBV5-1 to TRBJ1-3; TRBD1 is a possible D gene (5 bases). The CDR3 spans 14 residues. Germline values: CDR1 SGHRS, CDR2 YFSETQ. Trimming took off 2 bases at V and 4 bases at J, with 10 bases between the two ends. This chain's CDR3 is CASSLGGDGNTIYF. CDR3 DNA: TGCGCCAGCAGCTTAGGCGGGGACGGAAACACCATATATTTT.

The chain uses TRBV11-1 and TRBJ2-7, with 8 bases aligning to TRBD1. Germline V gene data show CDR1 as SGHAT and CDR2 as FQDESV (reference sequence). This CDR3 has 14 residues. V lost 6 bases to trimming and J lost 1 base; unmatched junction nucleotides: 5. The CDR3 sequence is CASRPRQGSYEQYF. CDR3 sequence (DNA): TGTGCCAGCAGACCTAGACAGGGGTCCTACGAGCAGTACTTC. The whole variable domain, remainder taken from reference TRBV11-1 and TRBJ2-7, is EAEVAQSPRYKITEKSQAVAFWCDPISGHATLYWYRQILGQGPELLVQFQDESVVDDSQLPKDRFSAERLKGVDSTLKIQPAELGDSAMYLCASRPRQGSYEQYFGPGTRLTVT.

The V call is TRBV7-9, the J call TRBJ1-1; 7 bases map to TRBD1. Germline CDR1 and CDR2: SEHNR and FQNEAQ (reference sequence). CDR3 length: 13 amino acids. V gave up 3 bases and J gave up 11 bases; unmatched junction bases: 9. This CDR3 is CASSLGEGRGAFF. CDR3 nucleotide sequence: TGTGCCAGCAGCTTGGGTGAGGGCAGGGGGGCTTTCTTT.

The V and J genes are TRBV5-1 and TRBJ1-5, with 7 bases matching TRBD1. V gave up 4 bases and J gave up 4 bases; unmatched junction bases: 8. Germline V gene data show CDR1 as SGHRS and CDR2 as YFSETQ. CDR3 length: 15 residues. DNA of the CDR3: TGCGCCAGCAGCAAGGGGACAGCGGAGAATCAGCCCCAGCATTTT. This codes for CASSKGTAENQPQHF.

The chain employs TRBV19 and TRBJ1-1; D perhaps matches TRBD1 (6 bases). Germline CDR1 is LNHDA and CDR2 is SQIVND (reference sequence). Trimming shortened V by 2 bases and J by 2 bases, and 15 bases separated the two germline ends. The CDR3 has 16 residues. CDR3 residues: CASSITYGGPNTEAFF. The CDR3 DNA reads as TGTGCCAGTAGTATAACCTACGGGGGGCCCAACACTGAAGCTTTCTTT.

V and J are TRBV7-6 and TRBJ1-6; TRBD1 agrees at 9 bases. This CDR3 region has 16 residues. V shed 5 bases and J 9 bases; nucleotides not matched to a gene: 11. The germline CDR1 and CDR2 sequences are SGHVS and FNYEAQ. The CDR3, as DNA: TGTGCCAGCAGCCGACTGTCCGGGACAGGGTTTTCACCCCTCCACTTT. Its translation is CASSRLSGTGFSPLHF.

The rearrangement links TRBV6-5 to TRBJ2-5; possible D gene TRBD1, 5 bases. V lost 7 bases to trimming and J lost 5 bases, with 14 bases between them. Germline CDR1 MNHEY, CDR2 SVGAGI. The CDR3 extends over 13 amino acids. CDR3 loop: CASKPRVEETQYF. The DNA for the CDR3 is TGTGCCAGCAAACCCAGGGTAGAGGAGACCCAGTACTTC.

The rearrangement joins TRBV6-5 to TRBJ1-6; D remains ambiguous. Germline-derived CDR1 and CDR2 are MNHEY and SVGAGI. Trimming pared 2 bases from V and 7 bases from J, leaving 15 bases between. The CDR3 has 16 amino acids. The DNA of the CDR3 is TGTGCCAGCAGTTACCCAAAACGAAGGGAGAATTCACCCCTCCACTTT. The encoded protein is CASSYPKRRENSPLHF.

The chain combines TRBV20-1 with TRBJ2-7; 9 nucleotides align to TRBD2. V dropped 6 bases and J dropped 6; count of bases not matched to a gene: 3. This CDR3 region has 11 residues. Germline CDR1 is DFQATT and CDR2 is SNEGSKA (reference sequence). The CDR3 nucleotides are TGCAGTGCGCGGCGGGGGGGCGAGCAGTACTTC. Protein: CSARRGGEQYF.

This sequence joins TRBV6-1 and TRBJ2-1; D is ambiguous. CDR1 MNHNS and CDR2 SASEGT come from the germline V gene. V was cut by 2 bases and J by 9 bases, with 11 bases left in between. CDR3 length equals 13 residues. The CDR3 sequence is CASSERSGGEQFF. As DNA, the CDR3 is TGTGCCAGCAGTGAAAGGTCCGGCGGTGAGCAGTTCTTC.

This chain connects TRBV19 to TRBJ2-1; perhaps TRBD2 as D (5 bases). Germline V lookup: CDR1 LNHDA, CDR2 SQIVND (reference sequence). The CDR3 extends over 15 amino acids. Trimming left V 8 bases short and J 3 bases short, with 17 bases between. This chain's CDR3 is CASGLDSALYNEQFF. The DNA of the CDR3 is TGTGCCAGTGGCCTCGATAGCGCCCTCTACAATGAGCAGTTCTTC.

This sequence joins TRBV19 and TRBJ2-5; TRBD2 matches at 11 bases. CDR3 size: 15 residues. Germline-derived CDR1 and CDR2 are LNHDA and SQIVND (reference sequence). After removal of 5 bases from V and 5 bases from J, the junction contained 7 bases not matched to a gene. Here the CDR3 reads CASSETSGSFETQYF. Here the CDR3 DNA reads TGTGCCAGTAGTGAAACTAGCGGGAGTTTTGAGACCCAGTACTTC.

The genes are TRBV29-1 and TRBJ1-2; D might be TRBD1 (6 bases). V lost 4 bases, J lost 4 bases, and 16 bases lay in between. The CDR3 spans 14 residues. The germline gives CDR1 SQVTM, CDR2 ANQGSEA. In DNA form, the CDR3 reads TGCAGCGTTGCCCCCCGAACAGGGACCTATGGCTACACCTTC. It translates to CSVAPRTGTYGYTF.

The chain employs TRBV9 and TRBJ2-7, with 8 positions matching TRBD2. The V and J ends lost 3 bases and 2 bases, in that order; junction bases with no gene match: 4. The CDR3 has 14 amino acids. CDR1 SGDLS and CDR2 YYNGEE come from the germline V gene. The DNA of the CDR3 is TGTGCCAGCAGCGCCGGACTAGCTCCCTACGAGCAGTACTTC. It specifies CASSAGLAPYEQYF.

The gene calls are TRBV5-1 and TRBJ2-3; 9 bases align to TRBD2. The CDR3 contains 16 residues. V was clipped by 0 bases and J by 3 bases; unmatched bases: 5. Germline CDR1 SGHRS, CDR2 YFSETQ. Here the CDR3 reads CASSLGSSGATDTQYF. CDR3 DNA: TGCGCCAGCAGCTTGGGTTCTAGCGGGGCAACAGATACGCAGTATTTT. The full variable domain, in which reference TRBV5-1 and TRBJ2-3 provide the parts outside the CDR3, is KAGVTQTPRYLIKTRGQQVTLSCSPISGHRSVSWYQQTPGQGLQFLFEYFSETQRNKGNFPGRFSGRQFSNSRSEMNVSTLELGDSALYLCASSLGSSGATDTQYFGPGTRLTVL.

This clone came up once. This rearrangement joins TRBV7-9 to TRBJ1-2; D is undetermined. CDR3 size: 13 residues. Germline assignment: CDR1 SEHNR and CDR2 FQNEAQ (reference sequence). Trimming left V 3 bases short and J 8 bases short, with 13 bases between. The CDR3 coding sequence is TGTGCCAGCAGCTTGGGAGGGCCCGGAGGCTACACCTTC. It encodes CASSLGGPGGYTF.

This clone was observed a single time. The CDR3 protein is CASSPGTSFEQYF. The CDR3 nucleotides are TGTGCCAGCAGCCCCGGGACTAGCTTCGAGCAGTACTTC. J is TRBJ2-7 and V is TRBV5-6, with TRBD2 matching over 9 bases. The germline CDR1 and CDR2 sequences are SGHDT and YYEEEE. This CDR3 is built from 13 residues. V gave up 4 bases and J gave up 6 bases; unmatched junction bases: 5.

The chain recombines TRBV9 with TRBJ2-2, with 8 bases aligning to TRBD1. The CDR3 has 15 residues. The germline CDR1 and CDR2 sequences are SGDLS and YYNGEE. V shed 3 bases and J 8 bases; nucleotides not matched to a gene: 9. For the CDR3, the DNA is TGTGCCAGCAGCGCAGGACAGGGATTTAGGGGGGAGCTGTTTTTT. Translating gives CASSAGQGFRGELFF.

The rearrangement joins TRBV15 to TRBJ2-3; TRBD2 matches at 13 bases. Germline CDR1 LNHNV, CDR2 YYDKDF (reference sequence). The junction had 13 bases not matched to a gene; V was cut back by 2 bases and J by 11 bases. This CDR3 has 17 amino acids. This chain's CDR3 is CATSRPGTSGDLYVQYF. In DNA, the CDR3 is TGTGCCACCAGCAGACCGGGGACTAGCGGGGACCTCTATGTGCAGTATTTT.